Listed here is a single T cell receptor beta chain. Its antigen is not known. This CDR3 spans 14 amino acids. Trimming removed 3 bases at V and 4 bases at J, with 10 bases between. Germline V gives CDR1 SGHAT, CDR2 FQNNGV. This record belongs to a study of cytomegalovirus exposure and HLA in healthy donors. Study-level points and caveats: Earlier analysis yielded a pattern in which most TCR beta V segments were productive about 90% or about 30% of the time.

The study ran its PCR with 60 Vbeta and 13 Jbeta primers. Using immunoSEQ multiplex PCR, the repertoire was profiled, and TCRdb retains in-frame clones only, with some absent. The sample lists over 150,000 clones, roughly two thirds occurring once. The sequenced sample was PBMCs. This chain links TRBV11-2 with TRBJ2-1, with D possibly TRBD2 on 5 matching bases. The clonotype comes from a woman aged 25 to 39 in good health and CMV-seronegative. CDR3 amino acids: CASSFEGIYNEQFF. The DNA for the CDR3 is TGTGCCAGCAGCTTCGAGGGTATTTACAATGAGCAGTTCTTC.